The 9 T cell receptor beta chains given below trace back to one sample, sequenced in a study of blood T cells in healthy people across ages. Alongside a J-beta primer mix, a sample-barcoded 5' primer served in a second PCR lasting roughly 6 to 12 cycles. TCRdb used MiXCR to reprocess the 5' RACE reads, holding one entry per CDR3 protein. The sample contains approximately 780,000 distinct CDR3 sequences, approximately 24% of which appear only once. Separately, the same data were catalogued under a study of T cells of mothers and their children.

What was sequenced was blood. The receptor source for this set is a boy aged 5-17 years in good health.

This sequence joins TRBV10-3 and TRBJ2-7; 11 positions match TRBD1. The length of the CDR3 is 14 residues. Germline values: CDR1 ENHRY, CDR2 SYGVKD. J was trimmed by 6 bases and V by 0 bases; bases with no gene match: 1. The DNA for the CDR3 is TGTGCCATCAGTGAGTCCGGGACAGGGGGCGAGCAGTACTTC. This translates into CAISESGTGGEQYF.

This clonotype was counted between two and nine times. The genes are TRBV14 and TRBJ2-2; 7 bases line up with TRBD1. V shed 3 bases, J shed 5 bases, and the junction held 9 bases outside the gene matches. Germline CDR1 and CDR2: SGHDN and FVKESK. This CDR3 comprises 16 residues. CDR3 residues: CASSHSTGRETGELFF. The CDR3 DNA follows: TGTGCCAGCAGCCACTCGACAGGGAGAGAAACCGGGGAGCTGTTTTTT.

A few counts support this clonotype. This chain joins TRBV27 and TRBJ2-5, with no clear D. Per germline, CDR1 MNHEY and CDR2 SMNVEV (reference sequence). The germline V and J ends were trimmed by 6 bases and 5 bases, with 13 bases remaining between them. CDR3 length equals 13 residues. CDR3 protein: CASRRHGEETQYF. DNA of the CDR3: TGTGCCAGCAGACGACACGGCGAGGAGACCCAGTACTTC.

The chain couples TRBV29-1 to TRBJ1-2; TRBD1 matches 7 bases. In germline, CDR1 is SQVTM, CDR2 ANQGSEA. J gave up 10 bases and V 2 bases, and 10 bases lay outside the gene matches. CDR3 size: 13 residues. CDR3 residues: CSVEPDRERVYTF. The CDR3 bases are TGCAGCGTTGAACCCGACAGGGAGCGTGTCTACACCTTC.

The chain employs TRBV25-1 and TRBJ1-6; 7 positions agree with TRBD1. CDR3 length: 17 residues. Germline V gene sequence: CDR1 MGHDK, CDR2 SYGVNS. The trim removed 1 base at V and 4 bases at J, leaving 7 bases unmatched. This CDR3 is CASSESQAGGYNSPLHF. The DNA of the CDR3 is TGTGCCAGCAGTGAATCCCAGGCAGGGGGATATAATTCACCCCTCCACTTT.

This rearrangement joins TRBV4-1 to TRBJ1-4; the D gene is possibly TRBD1 (5 bases). Germline CDR1 is MGHRA and CDR2 is YSYEKL. The V end was cut by 1 base, the J end by 5 bases, with 8 bases between. This CDR3 comprises 14 residues. CDR3: CASSQGGDNEKLFF. CDR3 coding DNA: TGCGCCAGCAGCCAAGGGGGGGACAATGAAAAACTGTTTTTT.

Many counts were recorded for this clonotype. CDR3 sequence: CASSEQSGGETQYF. As DNA, the CDR3 is TGCGCCAGCAGCGAACAGAGCGGGGGAGAGACCCAGTACTTC. This rearrangement joins TRBV5-1 to TRBJ2-5, with 8 bases aligning to TRBD2. CDR3 size: 14 residues. Germline trimming cut 4 bases from V and 4 bases from J; bases unmatched to any gene: 6. Germline V gene sequence: CDR1 SGHRS, CDR2 YFSETQ. Based on the CDR3 plus reference TRBV5-1 and TRBJ2-5, the full variable domain is KAGVTQTPRYLIKTRGQQVTLSCSPISGHRSVSWYQQTPGQGLQFLFEYFSETQRNKGNFPGRFSGRQFSNSRSEMNVSTLELGDSALYLCASSEQSGGETQYFGPGTRLLVL.

J is TRBJ2-3 and V is TRBV5-1; 8 bases agree with TRBD1. Germline CDR1 reads SGHRS; CDR2 reads YFSETQ. The CDR3 extends over 15 amino acids. The J segment lost 2 bases and the V segment lost 3 bases, leaving 5 bases of the junction unmatched. The CDR3 sequence is CASSSTGAITDTQYF. The CDR3 nucleotides are TGCGCCAGCAGCTCGACAGGGGCCATCACAGATACGCAGTATTTT.

This clonotype was counted between two and nine times. The gene calls are TRBV6-5 and TRBJ2-7; no definite D call. The CDR3 has 15 amino acids. V was clipped by 6 bases and J by 2 bases, with 17 bases between them. In germline, CDR1 is MNHEY, CDR2 SVGAGI. Here the CDR3 DNA reads TGTGCCAGCAGCCAGGACCGCCGCTTAACCTACGAGCAGTACTTC. Protein sequence: CASSQDRRLTYEQYF.